Given below is one TCR beta chain in context. This entry belongs to a study of T cell changes during pregnancy in multiple sclerosis. Germline V gives CDR1 MNHEY, CDR2 SVGAGI. The CDR3 extends over 14 amino acids. V lost 2 bases, J lost 5 bases, and 11 bases lay in between. Sequenced by immunoSEQ multiplex PCR; TCRdb stores in-frame clones only, minus some. This sample has about 92,000 clones, with 85% to 95% found just once. The chain uses TRBV6-5 and TRBJ2-3; perhaps TRBD2 as D (5 bases). The receptor comes from a female donor with multiple sclerosis, enrolled in a pregnancy study. The source was peripheral blood, collected in the first trimester of pregnancy. This chain's CDR3 is CASSYPEGGDTQYF. Written as DNA, the CDR3 is TGTGCCAGCAGTTACCCCGAGGGCGGAGATACGCAGTATTTT.